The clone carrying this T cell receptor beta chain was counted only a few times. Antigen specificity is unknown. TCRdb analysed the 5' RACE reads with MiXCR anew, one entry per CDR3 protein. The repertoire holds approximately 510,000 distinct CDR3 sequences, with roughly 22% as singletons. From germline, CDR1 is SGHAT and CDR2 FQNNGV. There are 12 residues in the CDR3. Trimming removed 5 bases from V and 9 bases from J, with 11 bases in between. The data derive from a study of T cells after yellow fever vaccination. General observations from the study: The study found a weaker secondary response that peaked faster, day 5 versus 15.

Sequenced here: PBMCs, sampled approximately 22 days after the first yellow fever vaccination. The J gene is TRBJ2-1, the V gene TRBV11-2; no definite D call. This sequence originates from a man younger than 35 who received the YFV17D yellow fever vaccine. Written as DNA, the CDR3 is TGTGCCAGCAGCCTTGGGCGCGTTGAGCAGTTCTTC. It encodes CASSLGRVEQFF. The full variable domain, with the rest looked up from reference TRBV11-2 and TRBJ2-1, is EAGVAQSPRYKIIEKRQSVAFWCNPISGHATLYWYQQILGQGPKLLIQFQNNGVVDDSQLPKDRFSAERLKGVDSTLKIQPAKLEDSAVYLCASSLGRVEQFFGPGTRLTVL.